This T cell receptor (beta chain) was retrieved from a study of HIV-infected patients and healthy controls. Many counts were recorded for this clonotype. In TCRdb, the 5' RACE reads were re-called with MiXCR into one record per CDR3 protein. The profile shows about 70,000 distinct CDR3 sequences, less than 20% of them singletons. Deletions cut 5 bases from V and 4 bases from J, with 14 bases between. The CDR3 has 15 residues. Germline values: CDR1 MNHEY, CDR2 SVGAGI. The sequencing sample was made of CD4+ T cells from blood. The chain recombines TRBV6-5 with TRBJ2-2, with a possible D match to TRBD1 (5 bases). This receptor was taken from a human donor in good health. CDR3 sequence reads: CASSSLGATTGELFF. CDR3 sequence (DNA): TGTGCCAGCAGTAGCCTAGGGGCCACCACCGGGGAGCTGTTTTTT.